This T cell receptor (beta chain) stems from a study of cytomegalovirus exposure and HLA in healthy donors. Regarding the study as a whole: Exclusion applied to some V segments, including TRBV6-2 and TRBV6-3, as they were indistinguishable. As a later analysis revealed, most CMV-associated TCR beta chains appeared HLA-restricted.

The V and J ends lost 4 bases and 7 bases respectively, with 23 bases between them. The V gene's germline CDR1 is SGHTA and CDR2 FQGNSA. The CDR3 has 16 amino acids. 13 Jbeta primers and 60 Vbeta primers were used for the PCR. Profiling relied on immunoSEQ multiplex PCR, and the TCRdb table lists in-frame clones only, not all of them. The sample holds 85,000 to 120,000 clones, 71% seen once. A remark on this clone: Its antigen remains unknown.

This rearrangement joins TRBV7-2 to TRBJ2-7; D might be TRBD2 (7 bases). Sequencing input: PBMCs. This clonotype was sampled from a female donor in good health and CMV-seronegative. Here the CDR3 reads CASSSLWEGGGGEQYF. The DNA of the CDR3 is TGTGCCAGCAGCTCACTATGGGAGGGGGGGGGTGGGGAGCAGTACTTC. Variable domain in full (rest from reference TRBV7-2 and TRBJ2-7): GAGVSQSPSNKVTEKGKDVELRCDPISGHTALYWYRQSLGQGLEFLIYFQGNSAPDKSGLPSDRFSAERTGGSVSTLTIQRTQQEDSAVYLCASSSLWEGGGGEQYFGPGTRLTVT.